A single sample is the source of the 17 T cell receptor beta chains below, sequenced in a study of blood T cell repertoires in COVID-19. Profiled with immunoSEQ multiplex PCR; TCRdb holds only in-frame clones, not every one. Here the sample spans about 200,000 clones, roughly 81% being singletons. Sample: peripheral blood. These receptors came from a woman between 70 and 85 years old with active or convalescent COVID-19.

The rearrangement links TRBV5-1 to TRBJ2-1, with TRBD2 identical over 7 bases. This CDR3 has 17 amino acids. CDR1 is SGHRS, CDR2 YFSETQ, per germline. With 3 bases clipped from V and 0 bases from J, the junction kept 9 bases outside the gene matches. DNA of the CDR3: TGCGCCAGCAGCTCGCGGGAGTCCCAGAGCTCCTACAATGAGCAGTTCTTC. The encoded protein is CASSSRESQSSYNEQFF.

This chain joins TRBV30 and TRBJ1-1; D uncertain. Germline V CDR1 and CDR2: GTSNPN, SVGIG (reference sequence). Trimming stripped 1 base from V and 10 bases from J, with 10 bases between. This CDR3 contains 11 residues. CDR3 sequence reads: CAWSDRVRAFF. The CDR3, as DNA: TGTGCCTGGAGTGACCGCGTAAGAGCTTTCTTT. The full variable domain, its missing parts supplied by reference TRBV30 and TRBJ1-1, is SQTIHQWPATLVQPVGSPLSLECTVEGTSNPNLYWYRQAAGRGLQLLFYSVGIGQISSEVPQNLSASRPQDRQFILSSKKLLLSDSGFYLCAWSDRVRAFFGQGTRLTVV.

J is TRBJ2-7 and V is TRBV30; TRBD2 agrees at 7 bases. In germline, CDR1 is GTSNPN, CDR2 SVGIG (reference sequence). The CDR3 totals 17 residues. V gave up 5 bases and J gave up 7 bases; unmatched junction bases: 23. The CDR3 DNA sequence: TGTGCCTGGGGGGAGGGACTTCGCTTTCCCTCGCCGGGGGAGCAGTACTTC. It codes for CAWGEGLRFPSPGEQYF.

The rearrangement joins TRBV18 to TRBJ1-2; 8 nucleotides align to TRBD1. The CDR3 totals 19 residues. V was clipped by 3 bases and J by 2 bases; unmatched bases: 17. Per germline, CDR1 KGHSH and CDR2 LQKENI. CDR3 protein: CASSPPPLTRQGRNYGYTF. The CDR3 DNA sequence: TGTGCCAGCTCACCGCCCCCCCTCACCCGACAGGGGCGGAACTATGGCTACACCTTC.

In this sample, this clone turned up once. The rearrangement links TRBV10-3 to TRBJ1-2; perhaps TRBD1 as D (6 bases). CDR3 length: 17 amino acids. CDR1 ENHRY and CDR2 SYGVKD come from the germline V gene. The V gene lost 4 bases and the J gene lost 1 base, with 19 bases spanning the gap. CDR3 nucleotide sequence: TGTGCCATCAGTGCCCAGCCGGGACAAACCTTTAACTATGGCTACACCTTC. Translation gives CAISAQPGQTFNYGYTF.

The rearrangement uses TRBV5-5 and TRBJ2-7; TRBD2 matches 7 bases. With 5 bases clipped from V and 3 bases from J, the junction kept 14 bases outside the gene matches. The CDR3 runs to 16 residues. Looked up from germline, CDR1 is SGHKS and CDR2 is YYEKEE (reference sequence). CDR3 amino acids: CASSSLRAGAGYEQYF. The DNA of the CDR3 is TGTGCCAGCAGTTCACTCCGGGCGGGAGCCGGCTACGAGCAGTACTTC.

The rearrangement joins TRBV6-5 to TRBJ1-2; D ambiguous. Trimming stripped 9 bases from V and 3 bases from J, with 14 bases between. This CDR3 is 13 amino acids long. The germline gives CDR1 MNHEY, CDR2 SVGAGI. This CDR3 is CASTSGRHYGYTF. CDR3 in DNA: TGTGCCAGTACCTCTGGGAGGCACTATGGCTACACCTTC.

The rearrangement joins TRBV27 to TRBJ1-1; 7 nucleotides line up with TRBD1. The CDR3 is made up of 13 amino acids. CDR1 is MNHEY, CDR2 SMNVEV, per germline (reference sequence). Losses at the gene ends were 6 bases for V and 0 bases for J; bases not matched to a gene: 1. This CDR3 reads CASRGQMNTEAFF. CDR3 nucleotides: TGTGCCAGCAGGGGACAGATGAACACTGAAGCTTTCTTT.

The chain is built from TRBV25-1 and TRBJ2-2; TRBD1 is a possible D gene (5 bases). The CDR3 consists of 15 residues. Per the germline V gene, CDR1 is MGHDK and CDR2 is SYGVNS. V gave up 4 bases and J gave up 4 bases, with 13 bases separating them. The CDR3 region is CASSGYRKSTGELFF. CDR3 nucleotide sequence: TGTGCCAGCAGTGGATACAGGAAGAGCACCGGGGAGCTGTTTTTT.

This chain connects TRBV19 to TRBJ2-2, with 11 bases fitting TRBD2. In germline, CDR1 is LNHDA, CDR2 SQIVND (reference sequence). Germline trimming cut 1 base from V and 6 bases from J; bases unmatched to any gene: 4. The CDR3 consists of 16 residues. CDR3 amino acids: CASSIALAGASGELFF. The CDR3 DNA is TGTGCCAGTAGTATAGCACTAGCGGGAGCGTCCGGGGAGCTGTTTTTT.

The gene calls are TRBV5-4 and TRBJ2-1; no clear D gene. The ends were cut back, 2 bases at V and 1 base at J, with 13 bases in the middle. The CDR3 spans 16 residues. Germline V lookup: CDR1 SGHNT, CDR2 YYREEE (reference sequence). The CDR3 DNA is TGTGCCAGCAGCTTAGCGATGGGTAGGTCCTACAATGAGCAGTTCTTC. This gives the protein CASSLAMGRSYNEQFF.

This chain uses TRBV9 with TRBJ1-2, with D unclear. CDR3 length: 13 amino acids. V lost 0 bases to trimming and J lost 8 bases, with 11 bases between them. Germline CDR1 is SGDLS and CDR2 is YYNGEE. Here the CDR3 DNA reads TGTGCCAGCAGCGTAGTGGCGGGCTGGGGCTACACCTTC. Protein: CASSVVAGWGYTF.

The rearrangement joins TRBV25-1 to TRBJ2-5, with 9 bases that match TRBD2. CDR3 length: 16 residues. Germline CDR1 is MGHDK and CDR2 is SYGVNS. The trim removed 0 bases at V and 4 bases at J, leaving 6 bases unmatched. The CDR3 coding sequence is TGTGCCAGCAGTGAATATGGCGGGAGGGCCCGAGAGACCCAGTACTTC. This translates into CASSEYGGRARETQYF.

This chain joins TRBV7-9 and TRBJ1-5; 8 bases are a match to TRBD1. From germline, CDR1 is SEHNR and CDR2 FQNEAQ (reference sequence). The CDR3 consists of 14 residues. Trimming took 5 bases from V and 4 from J; bases not matched to a gene: 4. CDR3 coding DNA: TGTGCCAGCAGCCTGGGACAGGAAAATCAGCCCCAGCATTTT. Residues: CASSLGQENQPQHF.

This chain uses TRBV27 with TRBJ1-2; the D is unclear. Trimming took off 5 bases at V and 2 bases at J, with 9 bases between the two ends. The CDR3 extends over 13 amino acids. The V gene's germline CDR1 is MNHEY and CDR2 SMNVEV (reference sequence). This chain's CDR3 is CASSVNGNYGYTF. In DNA, the CDR3 is TGTGCCAGCAGTGTAAACGGGAACTATGGCTACACCTTC.

This chain joins TRBV28 and TRBJ1-3; a possible D gene is TRBD1 (5 bases). The germline gives CDR1 MDHEN, CDR2 SYDVKM. V lost 3 bases, J lost 0 bases, and 12 bases lay in between. The CDR3 extends over 16 amino acids. The CDR3 sequence: CASSFAQGYSGNTIYF. DNA of the CDR3: TGTGCCAGCAGTTTTGCCCAGGGCTACTCTGGAAACACCATATATTTT.

The chain couples TRBV7-3 to TRBJ2-1; TRBD2 matches 10 bases. This CDR3 region has 19 residues. J gave up 0 bases and V 5 bases, and 13 bases lay outside the gene matches. CDR1 is SGHTA, CDR2 FQGTGA, per germline. This chain's CDR3 is CASSQEGGLAKSSYNEQFF. CDR3 coding DNA: TGTGCCAGCAGCCAGGAGGGGGGACTAGCGAAAAGCTCCTACAATGAGCAGTTCTTC.